This T cell receptor (beta chain) was captured in a study of blood T cell repertoires in COVID-19. Study details: From the United States, Italy and Spain came samples of acute and convalescent COVID-19. PBMCs, B-cell-depleted T cells, or T cells provided the cDNA or gDNA that made up the material.

The CDR3 spans 18 residues. Germline V CDR1 and CDR2: LNHDA, SQIVND (reference sequence). V lost 5 bases, J lost 3 bases, and 16 bases stayed unmatched. Original methodology: How many nucleated cells were present was estimated from reference gene primer amplification. Method: immunoSEQ multiplex PCR; TCRdb's copy keeps in-frame clones and lacks some. Clone size and V and J calls were adopted from that table, with D and trimming inferred from the DNA. The data contain tens of thousands of clones, about 86% of them singletons. J is TRBJ2-1 and V is TRBV19; TRBD1 agrees at 7 bases. The specimen sequenced was peripheral blood. The receptor was derived from a man in his forties or fifties with active COVID-19. The CDR3: CASSPRTGQGRVYNEQFF. The CDR3 nucleotides read TGTGCCAGTAGTCCTCGGACAGGACAAGGCAGGGTCTACAATGAGCAGTTCTTC.